Listed here are 10 T cell receptor beta chains from one sample, sequenced in a study of cytomegalovirus exposure and HLA in healthy donors. The PCR was carried out with 60 Vbeta primers and 13 Jbeta primers. Some clones are missing from TCRdb's copy, which holds only in-frame ones; the method was immunoSEQ multiplex PCR. This sample carries 110,000 to 150,000 clones, around three quarters of them seen once, and the ten largest clones take roughly 1.8%. Sequencing was done on a sample of PBMCs. These receptors were collected from a woman in her forties in good health and CMV-seronegative.

This clone has just one count. V gene TRBV6-5 combines with J gene TRBJ2-5; 8 positions match TRBD1. The CDR3 is made up of 14 amino acids. CDR1 and CDR2 (germline): MNHEY, SVGAGI. J gave up 5 bases and V 4 bases, and 6 bases lay outside the gene matches. The CDR3 is CASSWGQAVETQYF. CDR3 in DNA: TGTGCCAGCAGTTGGGGACAGGCGGTGGAGACCCAGTACTTC.

Points on this clone: A read error may produce the germline difference seen at one junction end. This sequence joins TRBV7-9 and TRBJ1-4; tentative D call: TRBD1 (5 bases). The CDR3 is 15 amino acids. Per germline, CDR1 SEHNR and CDR2 FQNEAQ (reference sequence). The CDR3: CSSSLEPGLNEKLFF. In nucleotides, the CDR3 is TGTTCCAGCAGCTTAGAGCCAGGGCTAAATGAAAAACTGTTTTTT.

The V gene is TRBV5-6, the J gene TRBJ2-3, with 7 bases aligning to TRBD1. The V and J ends lost 4 bases and 4 bases, in that order; junction bases with no gene match: 6. Per the germline V gene, CDR1 is SGHDT and CDR2 is YYEEEE. This CDR3 has 14 residues. CDR3 region: CASSTSGTADTQYF. The DNA for the CDR3 is TGTGCCAGCAGCACATCCGGGACAGCAGATACGCAGTATTTT.

This clone was observed a single time. The V and J genes are TRBV30 and TRBJ2-2; TRBD1 is a possible D gene (6 bases). Germline loops: CDR1 GTSNPN, CDR2 SVGIG (reference sequence). Trimming removed 0 bases at V and 4 bases at J, with 15 bases between. This CDR3 contains 16 residues. The CDR3 region has the DNA TGTGCCTGGAGTGTATGGTCCGAACAGGGCACCGGGGAGCTGTTTTTT. It codes for CAWSVWSEQGTGELFF. The full variable domain, its missing parts supplied by reference TRBV30 and TRBJ2-2, is SQTIHQWPATLVQPVGSPLSLECTVEGTSNPNLYWYRQAAGRGLQLLFYSVGIGQISSEVPQNLSASRPQDRQFILSSKKLLLSDSGFYLCAWSVWSEQGTGELFFGEGSRLTVL.

For this clone: One end of the junction varies from germline; a read error may be responsible. The CDR3 protein is CATSRDPGQGTMGYAF. The CDR3 region has the DNA TGTGCCACCAGCAGAGATCCGGGACAGGGGACTATGGGCTACGCCTTC. The chain carries TRBV15 and TRBJ1-2; TRBD1 matches 10 bases. CDR1 LNHNV and CDR2 YYDKDF come from the germline V gene (reference sequence). The CDR3 runs to 16 residues. The entire variable domain, with the rest obtained from reference TRBV15 and TRBJ1-2, is as follows: DAMVIQNPRYQVTQFGKPVTLSCSQTLNHNVMYWYQQKSSQAPKLLFHYYDKDFNNEADTPDNFQSRRPNTSFCFLDIRSPGLGDTAMYLCATSRDPGQGTMGYAFGSGTRLTVV.

The J gene is TRBJ1-1, the V gene TRBV28; 7 bases match TRBD1. Germline V CDR1 and CDR2: MDHEN, SYDVKM. This CDR3 comprises 18 residues. Losses at the gene ends were 3 bases for V and 0 bases for J; bases not matched to a gene: 13. The CDR3 region has the DNA TGTGCCAGCAGTTTGGCCCTACGGGACAGCCGGATGAACACTGAAGCTTTCTTT. Translation gives CASSLALRDSRMNTEAFF.

The V call is TRBV2, the J call TRBJ1-5, with a possible D match to TRBD1 (5 bases). CDR1 and CDR2 (germline): SNHLY, FYNNEI. The CDR3 length is 13 residues. V was pared by 8 bases and J by 7 bases, with 15 bases between. CDR3 sequence: CASSVGGRQPQHF. The CDR3, as DNA: TGTGCCAGCTCCGTCGGGGGTAGACAGCCCCAGCATTTT.

The chain links TRBV15 to TRBJ1-1; TRBD1 matches at 8 bases. With 0 bases clipped from V and 0 bases from J, the junction kept 6 bases outside the gene matches. The CDR3 spans 17 residues. Per germline, CDR1 LNHNV and CDR2 YYDKDF (reference sequence). Here the CDR3 DNA reads TGTGCCACCAGCAGAGATTCTGGACAGGGAATGAACACTGAAGCTTTCTTT. Encoded protein: CATSRDSGQGMNTEAFF.

Comments on this clone: Other DNA variants within this sample encode the same CDR3. This sequence joins TRBV19 and TRBJ2-7; tentative D call: TRBD2 (7 bases). V lost 3 bases and J 1 base, leaving 13 bases between the germline ends. CDR1 and CDR2 (germline): LNHDA, SQIVND (reference sequence). The CDR3 is 15 amino acids. The CDR3 sequence: CASSIGAGASYEQYF. CDR3 DNA sequence: TGTGCCAGTAGTATCGGGGCGGGGGCTTCCTACGAGCAGTACTTC.

J is TRBJ1-2 and V is TRBV5-4; 12 bases map to TRBD1. This CDR3 contains 16 residues. Trimming took 4 bases from V and 2 from J; bases not matched to a gene: 6. From germline, CDR1 is SGHNT and CDR2 YYREEE (reference sequence). The CDR3 reads CASSVGQGALNYGYTF. DNA of the CDR3: TGTGCCAGCAGCGTGGGACAGGGGGCCTTAAACTATGGCTACACCTTC. The whole variable domain, remainder taken from reference TRBV5-4 and TRBJ1-2, is ETGVTQSPTHLIKTRGQQVTLRCSSQSGHNTVSWYQQALGQGPQFIFQYYREEENGRGNFPPRFSGLQFPNYSSELNVNALELDDSALYLCASSVGQGALNYGYTFGSGTRLTVV.